This T cell receptor (beta chain) was profiled in a study of blood T cell repertoires in COVID-19. In the study overall: The origin of the acute and convalescent COVID-19 samples was the United States, Italy and Spain. T cells, B-cell-depleted T cells, or PBMCs supplied cDNA or gDNA.

With 4 bases clipped from V and 5 bases from J, the junction kept 11 bases outside the gene matches. The CDR3 contains 17 residues. Germline V CDR1 and CDR2: MGHDK, SYGVNS. During active infection, Seattle patients enrolled and were then monitored through disease. Study processing details: Estimation of nucleated cell counts was performed using reference gene primer amplification. Profiled with immunoSEQ multiplex PCR; TCRdb holds only in-frame clones, not every one. D and trimming were read from the DNA, whereas the V and J calls and clone size are those reported in that table. The data contain fewer than 200,000 clones, about four fifths of them seen just once; the ten biggest clones take up more than 9.5%.

The clonotype was recovered from a woman aged 40 to 50 with COVID-19, enrolled during active disease. The sample consisted of peripheral blood. V gene TRBV25-1 combines with J gene TRBJ2-5; TRBD1 agrees at 12 bases. CDR3 nucleotides: TGTGCCAGCAGTGGTAATTCGGGACAGGGGGCGTTCGAGACCCAGTACTTC. It encodes CASSGNSGQGAFETQYF.